This TCR beta chain came from a study of T cell responses to AZD1222 COVID-19 vaccine (dated by TCRdb to the early 2020s). Study-wide context: TCR sequencing was performed for approximately 240 trial participants, of whom around 200 were given two doses of AZD1222 and around 26 were given two doses of MenACWY control vaccine. Enrollment into the trials was organized by age into subgroups of 18-55, 56-69 and 70-plus years, and those subgroups contained roughly 150, 30 and 60 TCR-sequenced participants, respectively. Overall results and qualifications from the work: Conclusions about previously exposed vaccinees are limited, since just a handful of AZD1222 recipients were seropositive for SARS-CoV-2 at baseline. Spike-specific TCR breadth and depth rose significantly after two AZD1222 doses compared with day 0 and with MenACWY recipients. The 56-69-year group was small, and its depth increase did not reach significance, likely because of low power. The vaccine-associated CD4 TCRs covered the entire spike protein, and the dominant responses fell in regions 160-218 and 743-854. Participants were mostly white British and included more females than males, and it was suggested by the authors that clonal diversity may have been underestimated. Reportedly, almost half of the unique spike-specific TCRs recognized epitopes lying outside the regions that are mutated in the B.1.351 and B.1.1.7 variants. No day 14 peak-response samples were available, so repertoires were characterized only after the peak T cell response.

V sheds 5 bases and J sheds 1 base, leaving 18 bases between their ends. Reading from cysteine to phenylalanine, the CDR3 counts 16 amino acids. This entry keeps only the CDR3 DNA: 48 bases, framed from base 1. CDR1 KGHSH and CDR2 LQKENI were looked up in the germline V gene. The CDR3 regions of human TCRbeta chains were analyzed by immunosequencing. The paper's processing steps were these. TCRs in the repertoires were compared against a reference library of SARS-CoV-2-specific TCRs that had been generated with the MIRA antigen-specificity platform. Breadth meant the fraction of unique TCRs that were SARS-CoV-2-associated, whereas depth meant the fraction of total T cells that were SARS-CoV-2-associated. Using the MIRA data, each spike-specific TCR was mapped to the spike region that the TCR reacts to and placed in a CD4 or CD8 class. Log10-transformed breadth and depth values were compared by one-way ANOVA with Sidak's multiple comparisons tests. The table comes from immuneACCESS by way of TCRdb, which keeps in-frame sequences with V and J called. Part of the clones is missing from these tables; in studies checked, under half for an unresolved V gene and the rest for unknown reasons. V, J and clone size derive from that table, while D and trimming were established from the DNA sequence. Here the sample has some 99,000 clones; around 84% occur a single time. The leading ten clones occupy 11% to 15% of the sample.

Comments on this clone: Its recognized antigen is unknown. No much larger clonotype is one base removed from it; base qualities were not supplied.

The time point label, as the study defines it: about 28 days (+/-7) after the second vaccine dose. AZD1222 recipients whose second dose came at about 4 weeks and those whose second dose came at about 12 weeks were combined into one group, since spike-specific TCR depth and breadth did not differ between the two schedules. Vaccinee samples came from UK trials COV001 and COV002, including a single-blind randomized controlled phase 2/3 trial of AZD1222 (ChAdOx1 nCoV-19) in healthy adults. Trial participant PBMC samples were collected at day 0 and day 28 after the second dose for TCRbeta chain sequencing.

The receptor was isolated from an adult who received the AZD1222 COVID-19 vaccine. This sequence uses TRBV18 and TRBJ2-7; the D gene could be either TRBD1 or TRBD2, each agreeing at 7 bases. The source was peripheral blood, collected 28 days after the second AZD1222 dose. The nucleotide sequence is given as TGTGCCAGCTCAGACAGGGAGGGGATTAGGTCCTACGAGCAGTACTTC. Its translation reads: CASSDREGIRSYEQYF.